This passage covers 20 T cell receptor beta chains from one sample sequenced in a study of cytomegalovirus exposure and HLA in healthy donors. The PCR ran on 60 Vbeta and 13 Jbeta primers. Libraries were prepared by immunoSEQ multiplex PCR; TCRdb keeps only in-frame clonotypes and omits some of them. The sample gives roughly 120,000 clones, just under 80% of which show up once; 5% to 6.5% is in the top ten. Input material: PBMCs. The receptors were gathered from a man aged 30-40 years in good health and CMV-seronegative.

The V gene is TRBV19, the J gene TRBJ2-5; no reliable D call. V gave up 8 bases and J gave up 7 bases, with 23 bases separating them. Germline lookup yields CDR1 LNHDA and CDR2 SQIVND (reference sequence). This CDR3 comprises 15 residues. The CDR3 sequence: CASGASYSPPLTQYF. CDR3 nucleotide sequence: TGTGCCAGTGGAGCGAGCTACTCACCACCCTTGACCCAGTACTTC.

The genes are TRBV6-1 and TRBJ2-5; 9 bases are a match to TRBD1. The CDR3 runs 14 residues. The ends lost 5 bases at V and 5 bases at J; junction bases unmatched: 6. Germline assignment: CDR1 MNHNS and CDR2 SASEGT. The CDR3: CASSPWGQGETQYF. The CDR3 DNA reads TGTGCCAGCAGTCCCTGGGGACAGGGTGAGACCCAGTACTTC.

V gene TRBV9 combines with J gene TRBJ2-3, with unresolved D. The V gene's germline CDR1 is SGDLS and CDR2 YYNGEE. V lost 0 bases and J lost 3, with 5 bases in between. The CDR3 has 13 amino acids. In DNA, the CDR3 is TGTGCCAGCAGCGTAGACCAGACAGATACGCAGTATTTT. Translating gives CASSVDQTDTQYF.

The gene calls are TRBV15 and TRBJ2-1; 13 bases are shared with TRBD2. This CDR3 is built from 18 residues. CDR1 LNHNV and CDR2 YYDKDF come from the germline V gene (reference sequence). J was trimmed by 1 base and V by 5 bases; bases with no gene match: 8. CDR3 protein: CATSARTSGSWSYNEQFF. The CDR3 DNA follows: TGTGCCACCAGCGCTCGGACTAGCGGGAGTTGGTCCTACAATGAGCAGTTCTTC.

The chain recombines TRBV7-9 with TRBJ2-5, with 11 nucleotides matching TRBD2. This CDR3 spans 16 amino acids. Germline V gene sequence: CDR1 SEHNR, CDR2 FQNEAQ (reference sequence). V gave up 1 base and J gave up 4 bases; unmatched junction bases: 5. The CDR3 nucleotides are TGTGCCAGCAGCTTAGTTACTAGCGGGAGTTCAGAGACCCAGTACTTC. This encodes CASSLVTSGSSETQYF.

The rearrangement links TRBV18 to TRBJ1-4, with TRBD1 as a possible D gene (6 bases). Germline lookup yields CDR1 KGHSH and CDR2 LQKENI. The CDR3 is 13 amino acids. The ends were cut back, 3 bases at V and 8 bases at J, with 10 bases in the middle. Here the CDR3 DNA reads TGTGCCAGCTCACCCAGGGACAAAGAAAAACTGTTTTTT. This codes for CASSPRDKEKLFF.

V and J are TRBV20-1 and TRBJ2-7, with no clear D. V gave up 5 bases and J gave up 7 bases, with 9 bases separating them. CDR1 and CDR2 from the germline V gene are DFQATT and SNEGSKA (reference sequence). CDR3 size: 10 residues. The CDR3 DNA follows: TGCAGTGCTGCCCCCAGGGAGCAGTACTTC. Residues: CSAAPREQYF.

This rearrangement joins TRBV29-1 to TRBJ2-1, with TRBD2 identical over 10 bases. V lost 6 bases to trimming and J lost 4 bases; unmatched junction nucleotides: 6. Germline V gives CDR1 SQVTM, CDR2 ANQGSEA. The CDR3 is 14 amino acids. For the CDR3, the DNA is TGCAGCGTGTCCGGGACTAGCGTTTACAATGAGCAGTTCTTC. It is translated as CSVSGTSVYNEQFF.

The V call is TRBV7-9, the J call TRBJ2-1; TRBD2 matches at 10 bases. This CDR3 contains 18 residues. Losses at the gene ends were 4 bases for V and 9 bases for J; bases not matched to a gene: 18. Germline V gene lookup returns CDR1 SEHNR and CDR2 FQNEAQ (reference sequence). In DNA form, the CDR3 reads TGTGCCAGCAGCTCACACCAACGGAAGCGGGGGGGAGAGGGTGAGCAGTTCTTC. It specifies CASSSHQRKRGGEGEQFF.

The chain joins TRBV15 to TRBJ2-1; TRBD2 aligns across 8 bases. CDR1 and CDR2 (germline): LNHNV, YYDKDF (reference sequence). J lost 6 bases, V lost 1 base, and 5 bases had no gene match. The CDR3 is made up of 15 amino acids. The CDR3 loop reads CATSRASGQVNEQFF. DNA for the CDR3: TGTGCCACCAGCAGAGCTAGCGGGCAGGTCAATGAGCAGTTCTTC.

This clone was counted only a few times. The J gene is TRBJ1-4, the V gene TRBV2; 10 positions agree with TRBD1. The length of the CDR3 is 16 residues. V lost 3 bases and J lost 8; bases outside the gene matches: 9. CDR1 is SNHLY, CDR2 FYNNEI, per germline. CDR3 nucleotide sequence: TGTGCCAGCAGTGAGCTGGACAGGGGGGACTCCGAAAAACTGTTTTTT. It specifies CASSELDRGDSEKLFF.

The genes are TRBV6-6 and TRBJ1-1; 7 bases are shared with TRBD1. Germline trimming cut 5 bases from V and 1 base from J; bases unmatched to any gene: 7. The germline gives CDR1 MNHNY, CDR2 SVGAGI (reference sequence). CDR3 length equals 15 residues. The CDR3 loop reads CASSPPDRRNTEAFF. CDR3 nucleotide sequence: TGTGCCAGCAGTCCTCCGGACAGGCGGAACACTGAAGCTTTCTTT.

The genes are TRBV5-6 and TRBJ1-1; D unclear. The V and J ends lost 4 bases and 1 base respectively, with 17 bases between them. The CDR3 sequence is 16 residues long. Per the germline V gene, CDR1 is SGHDT and CDR2 is YYEEEE. The CDR3: CASSELTMAENTEAFF. The CDR3 DNA reads TGTGCCAGCAGCGAACTCACGATGGCGGAGAACACTGAAGCTTTCTTT. The whole variable domain, remainder taken from reference TRBV5-6 and TRBJ1-1, is DAGVTQSPTHLIKTRGQQVTLRCSPKSGHDTVSWYQQALGQGPQFIFQYYEEEERQRGNFPDRFSGHQFPNYSSELNVNALLLGDSALYLCASSELTMAENTEAFFGQGTRLTVV.

The chain couples TRBV19 to TRBJ1-5; D gene unclear. Germline V lookup: CDR1 LNHDA, CDR2 SQIVND (reference sequence). V shed 5 bases and J shed 3 bases, with 14 bases lying between them. The CDR3 covers 15 residues. The CDR3 spells CASSPLTGNNQPQHF. CDR3 DNA: TGTGCCAGTAGTCCCCTTACCGGGAACAATCAGCCCCAGCATTTT.

The genes are TRBV11-1 and TRBJ2-5; possibly TRBD1 for D (5 bases). V was pared by 3 bases and J by 2 bases, with 13 bases between. This CDR3 has 15 amino acids. Germline lookup yields CDR1 SGHAT and CDR2 FQDESV (reference sequence). Here the CDR3 DNA reads TGTGCCAGCAGCTTTCGCGCCAGGGCACAAGAGACCCAGTACTTC. This sequence encodes CASSFRARAQETQYF.

The V and J genes are TRBV7-2 and TRBJ1-3, with 7 bases that match TRBD1. This CDR3 has 14 amino acids. Germline V lookup: CDR1 SGHTA, CDR2 FQGNSA. The J segment lost 7 bases and the V segment lost 5 bases, leaving 8 bases of the junction unmatched. The CDR3 DNA sequence: TGTGCCAGCAGCAGAGACAGGGCTATTAACACCATATATTTT. Translation gives CASSRDRAINTIYF.

The J gene is TRBJ2-1, the V gene TRBV4-1, with 8 positions matching TRBD2. CDR1 and CDR2 (germline): MGHRA, YSYEKL. J gave up 6 bases and V 4 bases, and 8 bases lay outside the gene matches. This CDR3 is 15 amino acids long. The CDR3 DNA reads as TGCGCCAGCAGCCCTGATCAGCGGGGGTTCAATGAGCAGTTCTTC. Protein: CASSPDQRGFNEQFF.

V and J are TRBV28 and TRBJ2-1; 10 bases match TRBD2. There are 15 residues in the CDR3. With V trimmed by 6 bases and J by 3 bases, 5 bases remained unmatched. Germline CDR1 MDHEN, CDR2 SYDVKM. The CDR3 region is CASSAGTSVYNEQFF. For the CDR3, the DNA is TGTGCCAGCAGCGCCGGGACTAGCGTCTACAATGAGCAGTTCTTC. Full variable domain (rest looked up from reference TRBV28 and TRBJ2-1): DVKVTQSSRYLVKRTGEKVFLECVQDMDHENMFWYRQDPGLGLRLIYFSYDVKMKEKGDIPEGYSVSREKKERFSLILESASTNQTSMYLCASSAGTSVYNEQFFGPGTRLTVL.

The CDR3, as DNA: TGTGCCAGCAGCAGGCGACAGGGTTCGGGCACTGAAGCTTTCTTT. Residues: CASSRRQGSGTEAFF. This chain links TRBV5-8 with TRBJ1-1, with 7 bases matching TRBD1. Germline V CDR1 and CDR2: SGHTS, YDEGEE. V shed 4 bases and J 4 bases; nucleotides not matched to a gene: 10. This CDR3 comprises 15 residues.

This clone was recorded once. V usage is TRBV9 and J usage is TRBJ1-2, with D maybe TRBD1 (5 bases). The CDR3 has 15 amino acids. V was trimmed by 0 bases and J by 2 bases, leaving 11 bases between them. CDR1 and CDR2 (germline): SGDLS, YYNGEE. The CDR3 protein is CASSVARVSNYGYTF. For the CDR3, the DNA is TGTGCCAGCAGCGTAGCCAGGGTGAGCAACTATGGCTACACCTTC.